The rows below give T cell receptor beta chains drawn from one sample of a study of a mutant IDH1 vaccine in newly diagnosed glioma. These TCRs' antigens remain unknown. The assay was immunoSEQ multiplex PCR, and TCRdb's table has in-frame clones only and misses some. This table has more than 40,000 clones, about 88% appearing once. Material: PBMCs, obtained from a glioma patient whose treatment included an IDH1 peptide vaccine. The receptor source for this set is a woman aged 40 to 50 with glioma. Each CDR3 is given with its conserved first and last residue. Fields, in order: clone size, V gene, CDR3 protein. Only part of the rows carry a size: once, few, many, or a class if the clone is expanded.

once	TRBV11-2	CASSLELDTGELFF
.	TRBV18	CASSGTLRANTGELFF
.	TRBV19	CASSTGLAGVLEQYF
.	TRBV5-1	CASADRGNLANTGELFF
.	TRBV5-6	CASSLGGEQYF
few	TRBV6-6	CASSWDYLNTGELFF
.	TRBV7-8	CASSLRTGVGGPNNSPLHF
.	TRBV9	CASSERGGTGDYEQYF
.	TRBV7-2	CASSLELNEQFF
once	TRBV6-6	CASSRELTVGYEQYF
.	TRBV14	CASSQETSRDTQYF
.	TRBV6-9	CASSSTQGRNVLTF
once	TRBV4-1	CASSQAATGGGQYF
.	TRBV2	CASTSGTHRQETQYF
.	TRBV29-1	CSVPSGVGANVLTF
.	TRBV19	CASSSRTSGVSDTQYF